This passage covers 23 T cell receptor beta chains from one sample sequenced in a study of OX40 agonist ivuxolimab in advanced cancers. Sequencing was performed with immunoSEQ multiplex PCR; in TCRdb, only in-frame clones are kept and a portion is missing. This sample has approximately 79,000 clones, with 85% to 90% found just once. This sample comprised CD4+ or CD8+ T cells sorted from blood, obtained in a trial of the OX40 agonist ivuxolimab. All receptors derive from an adult with an advanced solid tumor such as melanoma, head and neck, liver or kidney cancer.

This rearrangement joins TRBV7-2 to TRBJ2-6, with 8 bases matching TRBD2. Germline trimming cut 3 bases from V and 1 base from J; bases unmatched to any gene: 8. Germline values: CDR1 SGHTA, CDR2 FQGNSA. The CDR3 sequence is 18 residues long. CDR3 region: CASSLVAGGLSGANVLTF. The CDR3 DNA is TGTGCCAGCAGCTTGGTGGCGGGGGGCCTTTCTGGGGCCAACGTCCTGACTTTC.

This clone came up a few times. The rearrangement joins TRBV30 to TRBJ1-1, with D unresolved. Germline loops: CDR1 GTSNPN, CDR2 SVGIG (reference sequence). The CDR3 is 11 residues long. With 5 bases removed from V and 3 bases from J, the gap between germline ends came to 7 bases. This CDR3 is CAWLGYTEAFF. The CDR3 bases are TGTGCCTGGTTGGGGTACACTGAAGCTTTCTTT.

The genes are TRBV5-1 and TRBJ1-6; D is ambiguous. CDR3 length: 17 amino acids. The germline V gene encodes CDR1 SGHRS and CDR2 YFSETQ. The ends were cut back, 4 bases at V and 0 bases at J, with 14 bases in the middle. Written as DNA, the CDR3 is TGCGCCAGCAGCGTGGACCAGGCGGGCTCCTATAATTCACCCCTCCACTTT. Amino acids: CASSVDQAGSYNSPLHF.

This clone was recorded a few times. One end of the junction varies from germline; a read error may be responsible. The chain carries TRBV7-9 and TRBJ2-2; 9 positions match TRBD2. Looked up from germline, CDR1 is SEHNR and CDR2 is FQNEAQ (reference sequence). The CDR3 is 14 amino acids. DNA of the CDR3: TGTGCCAGCAGTCCCGGGACTAGCACCCGGGAGCTGTTTTTT. Residues: CASSPGTSTRELFF.

This chain links TRBV7-2 with TRBJ2-7; possibly TRBD2 for D (5 bases). Germline V CDR1 and CDR2: SGHTA, FQGNSA. The CDR3 has 16 amino acids. Trimming cost V 3 bases and J 1 base, with 16 bases left between them. CDR3 in amino acids: CASSLPGGPTSYEQYF. The CDR3 DNA reads as TGTGCCAGCAGCTTGCCCGGCGGGCCAACTTCCTACGAGCAGTACTTC. The variable domain in full, with the rest retrieved from reference TRBV7-2 and TRBJ2-7, is GAGVSQSPSNKVTEKGKDVELRCDPISGHTALYWYRQSLGQGLEFLIYFQGNSAPDKSGLPSDRFSAERTGGSVSTLTIQRTQQEDSAVYLCASSLPGGPTSYEQYFGPGTRLTVT.

The rearrangement joins TRBV7-9 to TRBJ2-3; 10 nucleotides line up with TRBD1. This CDR3 is built from 19 residues. The germline V gene encodes CDR1 SEHNR and CDR2 FQNEAQ (reference sequence). With V trimmed by 5 bases and J by 1 base, 15 bases remained unmatched. CDR3: CASSLGGQGGLLRTDTQYF. In DNA form, the CDR3 reads TGTGCCAGCAGCCTAGGAGGACAGGGGGGACTACTACGCACAGATACGCAGTATTTT.

The genes are TRBV2 and TRBJ2-3; maybe TRBD2 (7 bases). This CDR3 region has 17 residues. Per germline, CDR1 SNHLY and CDR2 FYNNEI. V lost 5 bases and J lost 7, with 25 bases in between. The CDR3 DNA is TGTGCCAGCAGTACCCGCAGCCAGCGGGGAGGGGGATATACGCAGTATTTT. Residues: CASSTRSQRGGGYTQYF.

This CDR3 reads CASRLKVSTEAFF. The CDR3 DNA reads TGTGCCAGCAGGCTCAAAGTGAGCACTGAAGCTTTCTTT. This chain links TRBV6-1 with TRBJ1-1, with unresolved D. The CDR3 is 13 amino acids. Deletions cut 6 bases from V and 4 bases from J, with 12 bases between. The germline gives CDR1 MNHNS, CDR2 SASEGT.

This chain connects TRBV11-3 to TRBJ2-1, with 7 bases identical to TRBD2. V was pared by 6 bases and J by 2 bases, with 7 bases of the junction left unmatched. This CDR3 comprises 15 residues. Per germline, CDR1 SGHNT and CDR2 YENEEA. This chain's CDR3 is CASSPPGGAYNEQFF. CDR3 DNA sequence: TGTGCCAGCAGTCCCCCTGGGGGGGCCTACAATGAGCAGTTCTTC.

The rearrangement joins TRBV6-5 to TRBJ1-1; a possible D gene is TRBD1 (5 bases). This CDR3 has 14 amino acids. The V gene's germline CDR1 is MNHEY and CDR2 SVGAGI. The germline V and J ends were trimmed by 5 bases and 2 bases, with 12 bases remaining between them. CDR3: CASSRDSFNTEAFF. CDR3 in DNA: TGTGCCAGCAGTAGAGACAGCTTCAACACTGAAGCTTTCTTT.

The chain uses TRBV30 and TRBJ2-1, with 9 bases matching TRBD2. With 4 bases clipped from V and 7 bases from J, the junction kept 8 bases outside the gene matches. Germline values: CDR1 GTSNPN, CDR2 SVGIG (reference sequence). The CDR3 has 14 amino acids. The CDR3 loop reads CAWTPGLARNEQFF. In DNA, the CDR3 is TGTGCCTGGACCCCCGGACTAGCGCGGAATGAGCAGTTCTTC.

The gene calls are TRBV6-1 and TRBJ1-5, with no clear D. The CDR3 loop spans 12 amino acids. Germline values: CDR1 MNHNS, CDR2 SASEGT. Trimming took 7 bases from V and 5 from J, leaving 9 bases between them. The DNA for the CDR3 is TGTGCCAGCAAGGCAGGATATCAGCCCCAGCATTTT. Translation: CASKAGYQPQHF.

As DNA, the CDR3 is TGTGCCAGCACTGTTCAGGGTAGGAGGAACACTGAAGCTTTCTTT. It codes for CASTVQGRRNTEAFF. The chain links TRBV6-6 to TRBJ1-1; TRBD1 might be the D (5 bases). Germline V CDR1 and CDR2: MNHNY, SVGAGI (reference sequence). The CDR3 is made up of 15 amino acids. V was cut by 7 bases and J by 1 base, with 16 bases left in between.

The V call is TRBV12-5, the J call TRBJ2-2; a possible D gene is TRBD2 (5 bases). V was pared by 6 bases and J by 4 bases, with 21 bases between. The CDR3 has 17 amino acids. Looked up from germline, CDR1 is LGHNT and CDR2 is FRNRAP. In DNA form, the CDR3 reads TGTGCTAGTGGACCCCCTCAAAAAGGGAGAGGCACCGGGGAGCTGTTTTTT. Translating gives CASGPPQKGRGTGELFF.

The chain couples TRBV5-1 to TRBJ1-2; D might be TRBD1 (5 bases). Germline CDR1 SGHRS, CDR2 YFSETQ. This CDR3 contains 15 residues. Between the trimmed V and J ends, which lost 1 base and 4 bases, there was a span of 14 bases. The CDR3 sequence is CASSLSGRGGYGYTF. CDR3 bases: TGCGCCAGCAGCTTGAGTGGGAGGGGAGGCTATGGCTACACCTTC.

This chain connects TRBV29-1 to TRBJ1-2; D might be TRBD1 (5 bases). There are 14 residues in the CDR3. The V end was cut by 0 bases, the J end by 12 bases, with 20 bases between. In germline, CDR1 is SQVTM, CDR2 ANQGSEA. CDR3 DNA sequence: TGCAGCGTTGAAGATTACAGTGGCTCGGGGCAGAACACCTTC. It yields the protein CSVEDYSGSGQNTF.

The chain uses TRBV6-1 and TRBJ1-2; 10 bases are shared with TRBD1. This CDR3 is built from 15 residues. After removal of 4 bases from V and 7 bases from J, the junction contained 9 bases not matched to a gene. Per the germline V gene, CDR1 is MNHNS and CDR2 is SASEGT. DNA for the CDR3: TGTGCCAGCAGTGTCACCCGGGACAGGGGAAGTGGCTACACCTTC. Its protein product is CASSVTRDRGSGYTF.

The CDR3 is CASSLTGGGPGNTIYF. The CDR3 DNA follows: TGTGCCAGCAGCTTAACAGGAGGGGGGCCTGGAAACACCATATATTTT. The rearrangement uses TRBV7-8 and TRBJ1-3; weak D call: TRBD1 (6 bases). Per the germline V gene, CDR1 is SGHVS and CDR2 is FQNEAQ. The CDR3 covers 16 residues. V was pared by 2 bases and J by 2 bases, with 13 bases between.

V gene TRBV7-9 combines with J gene TRBJ2-1; 7 nucleotides match TRBD2. This CDR3 region has 14 residues. The germline CDR1 and CDR2 sequences are SEHNR and FQNEAQ (reference sequence). Trimming removed 2 bases from V and 8 bases from J; junction bases left unmatched: 6. This CDR3 reads CASSLSTSVDEQFF. The CDR3 DNA sequence: TGTGCCAGCAGCTTATCAACTAGCGTCGATGAGCAGTTCTTC.

The V call is TRBV27, the J call TRBJ1-1; no definite D call. The CDR3 has 12 residues. CDR1 and CDR2 from the germline V gene are MNHEY and SMNVEV (reference sequence). The V end was cut by 5 bases, the J end by 11 bases, with 15 bases between. The CDR3 DNA sequence: TGTGCCAGCAGTCCCCAGTGGGGTCGTGCTTTCTTT. Its protein product is CASSPQWGRAFF.

This clone appeared once. V gene TRBV7-2 combines with J gene TRBJ2-2, with D maybe TRBD1 (6 bases). Germline loops: CDR1 SGHTA, CDR2 FQGNSA. Trimming removed 2 bases from V and 5 bases from J, with 6 bases in between. This CDR3 spans 13 amino acids. The CDR3 coding sequence is TGTGCCAGCAGCTTAACAGGGACCGGGGAGCTGTTTTTT. This translates into CASSLTGTGELFF.

A note on this clone: Given the absence of the conserved phenylalanine or tryptophan at the CDR3 end, a read error is likely. The rearrangement uses TRBV6-5 and TRBJ1-2; 7 bases map to TRBD1. This CDR3 region has 14 residues. Germline V gives CDR1 MNHEY, CDR2 SVGAGI. The V and J ends lost 5 bases and 4 bases, in that order; junction bases with no gene match: 7. CDR3 region: CASSRTGEIYGYTL. CDR3 coding DNA: TGTGCCAGCAGTCGCACAGGGGAGATCTATGGCTACACCCTC.

This chain uses TRBV19 with TRBJ1-3; D is undetermined. This CDR3 region has 14 residues. V lost 7 bases, J lost 1 base, and 11 bases lay in between. The germline V gene has CDR1 LNHDA and CDR2 SQIVND (reference sequence). The CDR3 here is CASTRRSSGNTIYF. The CDR3 nucleotides are TGTGCCAGTACTAGGAGGTCGTCTGGAAACACCATATATTTT. The complete variable domain, with remaining parts taken from reference TRBV19 and TRBJ1-3, reads DGGITQSPKYLFRKEGQNVTLSCEQNLNHDAMYWYRQDPGQGLRLIYYSQIVNDFQKGDIAEGYSVSREKKESFPLTVTSAQKNPTAFYLCASTRRSSGNTIYFGEGSWLTVV.